These 15 T cell receptor beta chains were sequenced from one sample in a study of T cell clusters in autoimmune cytopenias. Approximately 40,000 genome equivalents of blood DNA were amplified for TRB. TRB rearrangements were amplified by touch-down multiplex PCR with mixed TRB-A/B primers. TCRdb re-called the multiplex PCR reads; one entry per CDR3 protein, DNA not given. With around 2,700 distinct CDR3 sequences in the sample, the ten largest clones hold around 37%. These sequences were also reported in another study, on T cell repertoires in aging, cancer and after chemotherapy.

The sequenced sample was peripheral blood. The receptors stem from a human donor with an autoimmune cytopenia or autoimmune hepatitis (not recorded which).

The chain uses TRBV6-6 and TRBJ1-2; the D call from TCRdb, TRBD1, cannot be confirmed without DNA. Germline CDR1 and CDR2: MNHNY and SVGAGI (reference sequence). The CDR3 covers 11 residues. Here the CDR3 reads CASRKGEGYTF.

The V gene is TRBV5-4, the J gene TRBJ2-7; TCRdb's D gene call, TRBD2, goes unchecked for lack of DNA. There are 16 residues in the CDR3. Germline loops: CDR1 SGHNT, CDR2 YYREEE (reference sequence). The CDR3 spells CASSGEDGLSSYEQYF.

The gene calls are TRBV29-1 and TRBJ1-2; TCRdb selects TRBD1, and the lack of DNA leaves this call unchecked. The CDR3 totals 12 residues. Germline CDR1 SQVTM, CDR2 ANQGSEA. This CDR3 is CSTQGAWYGYTF. The whole variable domain, filled in from reference TRBV29-1 and TRBJ1-2, reads SAVISQKPSRDICQRGTSLTIQCQVDSQVTMMFWYRQQPGQSLTLIATANQGSEATYESGFVIDKFPISRPNLTFSTLTVSNMSPEDSSIYLCSTQGAWYGYTFGSGTRLTVV.

Measured by frequency, this clonotype is medium-sized. The chain links TRBV19 to TRBJ1-5; TCRdb's assignment of TRBD1 cannot be checked, as there is no DNA. The CDR3 totals 15 residues. CDR1 LNHDA and CDR2 SQIVND come from the germline V gene (reference sequence). The CDR3 reads CASSIARRENQPQHF.

The chain couples TRBV12-3 or TRBV12-4 to TRBJ1-2; the D gene TCRdb calls, TRBD1, cannot be checked with no DNA. The CDR3 has 15 amino acids. CDR3 residues: CASSYSPGINYGYTF.

V gene TRBV6-5 combines with J gene TRBJ1-1; TCRdb returns TRBD1, unconfirmable since there is no DNA. Per the germline V gene, CDR1 is MNHEY and CDR2 is SVGAGI. The CDR3 is 15 residues long. The CDR3 here is CASSPSDRLNAEAFF.

The chain has TRBV18 and TRBJ2-7. The CDR3 spans 13 residues. Germline V CDR1 and CDR2: KGHSH, LQKENI. This CDR3 reads CASSPVSGYEQYF. The full variable domain, rest sourced from reference TRBV18 and TRBJ2-7, is NAGVMQNPRHLVRRRGQEARLRCSPMKGHSHVYWYRQLPEEGLKFMVYLQKENIIDESGMPKERFSAEFPKEGPSILRIQQVVRGDSAAYFCASSPVSGYEQYFGPGTRLTVT.

Its frequency marks this clonotype as medium-sized. This chain uses TRBV12-3 or TRBV12-4 with TRBJ2-5; without DNA, the TCRdb call of TRBD2 cannot be checked. The CDR3 has 16 amino acids. The CDR3 protein is CASSEVGQTSGETQYF.

This clonotype is called medium-sized based on its frequency. This chain links TRBV5-4 with TRBJ2-1; TCRdb's D call, TRBD1, is unchecked because there is no DNA. The CDR3 has 16 amino acids. Looked up from germline, CDR1 is SGHNT and CDR2 is YYREEE (reference sequence). CDR3 region: CASSSGTRWGDNEQFF.

By frequency, this clonotype registers medium-sized (0.01 to 0.1%). This chain joins TRBV6-5 and TRBJ1-4; TCRdb gives TRBD1 as the D gene, but with no DNA this cannot be confirmed. CDR3 length equals 14 residues. CDR1 MNHEY and CDR2 SVGAGI come from the germline V gene. The CDR3 reads CASSRTGRNEKLFF.

This clonotype counts as medium-sized (0.01 to 0.1%) by frequency. The chain uses TRBV5-6 and TRBJ1-1. The CDR3 has 12 amino acids. Germline V gene lookup returns CDR1 SGHDT and CDR2 YYEEEE. The CDR3 spells CASSRGRAGAFF.

This clonotype is classed as medium-sized by frequency. The chain employs TRBV27 and TRBJ2-7; TCRdb returns TRBD1, unconfirmable since there is no DNA. This CDR3 is built from 15 residues. Germline loops: CDR1 MNHEY, CDR2 SMNVEV (reference sequence). CDR3 residues: CASSKAGGDPYEQYF.

The chain carries TRBV5-3 and TRBJ2-1; TCRdb's assignment of TRBD1 cannot be checked, as there is no DNA. TRBV5-3 is an ORF, with its function uncertain. The CDR3 loop spans 17 amino acids. The CDR3 loop is CARSEIAGDALWNEQFF.

The chain links TRBV5-6 to TRBJ1-3; TCRdb outputs TRBD1, but without DNA this stays unchecked. Germline CDR1 is SGHDT and CDR2 is YYEEEE. The CDR3 length is 14 residues. CDR3 amino acids: CASSLGQLVGTIYF.

J is TRBJ2-1 and V is TRBV6-6; the D call from TCRdb, TRBD1, cannot be confirmed without DNA. The CDR3 extends over 17 amino acids. Germline values: CDR1 MNHNY, CDR2 SVGAGI (reference sequence). The CDR3 region is CASSYSNRVTNHNEQFF.